The clone carrying this T cell receptor beta chain was picked up a small number of times. What it recognizes is unknown. A multiplex PCR was run with 60 Vbeta primers and 13 Jbeta primers. Data came from immunoSEQ multiplex PCR; TCRdb stores just in-frame clones and leaves some out. The data show about 120,000 clones, around 60% seen once. This sample is part of a study of cytomegalovirus exposure and HLA in healthy donors. At the level of the study: An earlier analysis found around 100 million unique TCR beta sequences from about 190 million T cells. Researchers found that just over 80% of 398 genotyped donors fell within the Caucasian-associated ancestry cluster. Overall study findings and caveats: For most TCR beta V segments, an earlier analysis put the productive rate at about 90% or about 30% of the time. Further analysis, carried out later, found HLA-associated TCR beta chains more clonally expanded than equally common other chains.

Germline V CDR1 and CDR2: SGDLS, YYNGEE. The CDR3 covers 15 residues. The V end lost 3 bases, the J end lost 3 bases, and 13 bases lay between the germline ends. The rearrangement links TRBV9 to TRBJ1-3; possible D gene TRBD1, 6 bases. What was sequenced was PBMCs. The receptor comes from a woman aged 40 to 50 in good health and CMV-seropositive. CDR3 DNA sequence: TGTGCCAGCAGCGCAATAGGGGGTAGTGGAAACACCATATATTTT. This encodes CASSAIGGSGNTIYF.